The 29 T cell receptor beta chains below come from one sample, sequenced in a study of CD8 T cells in ankylosing spondylitis. Using its own MiXCR run on the 5' RACE reads, TCRdb lists one record per CDR3 protein. The sample holds about 350,000 distinct CDR3 sequences; roughly 20% are singletons and the top ten take approximately 14%. The sequencing sample was made of blood, either unsorted or a sorted T cell fraction (not recorded which). The receptors here all came from a male donor with ankylosing spondylitis or in good health (not recorded which).

V gene TRBV12-3 or TRBV12-4 combines with J gene TRBJ2-1, with D hard to call. Trimming took 2 bases from V and 5 from J, leaving 16 bases between them. CDR3 size: 16 residues. Here the CDR3 DNA reads TGTGCCAGCAGTTTACAGTCTAACCTACCGAACAATGAGCAGTTCTTC. It is translated as CASSLQSNLPNNEQFF.

This clonotype occurred a few times. The genes are TRBV4-1 and TRBJ2-1, with D possibly matching TRBD2 (5 bases). This CDR3 is 15 amino acids long. V was shortened by 0 bases and J by 8 bases, with 14 bases between the two germline ends. CDR1 and CDR2 from the germline V gene are MGHRA and YSYEKL. This CDR3 reads CASSQDRGSFYEQFF. For the CDR3, the DNA is TGCGCCAGCAGCCAAGATCGGGGTAGCTTCTATGAGCAGTTCTTC.

The chain combines TRBV20-1 with TRBJ2-7; 7 bases fit TRBD1. V lost 0 bases and J lost 0; bases outside the gene matches: 5. Per the germline V gene, CDR1 is DFQATT and CDR2 is SNEGSKA (reference sequence). The CDR3 is 15 residues long. The CDR3 DNA is TGCAGTGCTAGAGATCGGGACAGCAGCTCCTACGAGCAGTACTTC. Protein product: CSARDRDSSSYEQYF.

The chain is built from TRBV12-3 or TRBV12-4 and TRBJ2-3; either TRBD1 or TRBD2 may fit D (5 bases each). The CDR3 covers 14 residues. V lost 6 bases and J lost 3, with 13 bases in between. The CDR3 is CASSPGPITDTQYF. For the CDR3, the DNA is TGTGCCAGCAGCCCGGGACCCATAACAGATACGCAGTATTTT.

The rearrangement links TRBV29-1 to TRBJ1-1, with D perhaps matching TRBD1 (5 bases). The CDR3 covers 13 residues. The V gene lost 7 bases and the J gene lost 2 bases, with 14 bases spanning the gap. The germline V gene encodes CDR1 SQVTM and CDR2 ANQGSEA. The CDR3 reads CSATRGRNTEAFF. CDR3 DNA sequence: TGCAGCGCCACCCGGGGCAGAAACACTGAAGCTTTCTTT.

This chain joins TRBV15 and TRBJ2-7; 9 nucleotides agree with TRBD1. This CDR3 contains 16 residues. The trim removed 0 bases at V and 4 bases at J, leaving 7 bases unmatched. Germline loops: CDR1 LNHNV, CDR2 YYDKDF (reference sequence). The CDR3 spells CATSRETGGVGYEQYF. The CDR3 DNA sequence: TGTGCCACCAGCAGAGAAACAGGGGGCGTCGGTTACGAGCAGTACTTC.

This sequence joins TRBV7-6 and TRBJ2-1, with D possibly matching TRBD2 (6 bases). V gave up 3 bases and J gave up 1 base, with 19 bases separating them. Germline assignment: CDR1 SGHVS and CDR2 FNYEAQ. The CDR3 is made up of 18 amino acids. In DNA form, the CDR3 reads TGTGCCAGCAGCTTGGATCCACAGACTAGTCGATCCTACAATGAGCAGTTCTTC. Translation: CASSLDPQTSRSYNEQFF.

This clonotype was recorded a few times. The chain combines TRBV4-2 with TRBJ2-2, with D uncertain. Germline-derived CDR1 and CDR2 are LGHNA and YNFKEQ. The CDR3 is made up of 16 amino acids. The V end lost 3 bases, the J end lost 5 bases, and 16 bases lay between the germline ends. CDR3 coding DNA: TGTGCCAGCAGCCATAAGTTCACCGGGCGGACCGGGGAGCTGTTTTTT. Its translation: CASSHKFTGRTGELFF.

J is TRBJ2-5 and V is TRBV9; D is unresolved. Germline CDR1 SGDLS, CDR2 YYNGEE. CDR3 size: 13 residues. V dropped 3 bases and J dropped 0 bases, with 6 bases sitting between them. The CDR3 is CASSARYQETQYF. As DNA, the CDR3 is TGTGCCAGCAGCGCCCGGTACCAAGAGACCCAGTACTTC.

This clonotype was seen a few times. The chain joins TRBV29-1 to TRBJ2-7, with unresolved D. Germline V gene sequence: CDR1 SQVTM, CDR2 ANQGSEA. This CDR3 is built from 12 residues. V was clipped by 5 bases and J by 2 bases, with 10 bases between them. CDR3 loop: CSVRTQTYEQYF. The CDR3 bases are TGCAGCGTTAGGACCCAGACCTACGAGCAGTACTTC.

In this sample, this clonotype turned up a few times. The CDR3 DNA reads as TGTGCCAGCAGTTATTCAGGGATCGCCGGGGAGCTGTTTTTT. Translating it yields CASSYSGIAGELFF. V and J are TRBV6-5 and TRBJ2-2; D may be TRBD1 (5 bases). In germline, CDR1 is MNHEY, CDR2 SVGAGI. The length of the CDR3 is 14 residues. V was pared by 3 bases and J by 6 bases, with 11 bases between.

There are a few counts of this clonotype. The chain has TRBV30 and TRBJ2-3; D uncertain. Germline CDR1 is GTSNPN and CDR2 is SVGIG (reference sequence). The V and J ends lost 0 bases and 6 bases respectively, with 16 bases between them. This CDR3 region has 15 residues. CDR3 protein: CAWSVSPRVGDTQYF. DNA of the CDR3: TGTGCCTGGAGTGTATCCCCCCGGGTGGGCGATACGCAGTATTTT.

This clonotype was seen a handful of times. The rearrangement joins TRBV29-1 to TRBJ2-1, with 11 bases fitting TRBD2. The CDR3 length is 15 residues. J lost 8 bases, V lost 6 bases, and 12 bases had no gene match. Germline V lookup: CDR1 SQVTM, CDR2 ANQGSEA. CDR3 in amino acids: CSVPDSGGDRYEQFF. DNA of the CDR3: TGCAGCGTCCCAGATAGCGGGGGGGATCGATATGAGCAGTTCTTC.

V usage is TRBV4-1 and J usage is TRBJ2-7; D unresolved. The length of the CDR3 is 14 residues. V was pared by 5 bases and J by 1 base, with 12 bases between. The germline V gene encodes CDR1 MGHRA and CDR2 YSYEKL. The chain's CDR3 is CASSEILVSYEQYF. For the CDR3, the DNA is TGCGCCAGCAGCGAGATTCTGGTTTCCTACGAGCAGTACTTC.

The DNA for the CDR3 is TGTGCCAGCAGTGGTTCCCTTACAGGGGGTGACAATGAGCAGTTCTTC. It specifies CASSGSLTGGDNEQFF. The chain is built from TRBV2 and TRBJ2-1; 8 bases are a match to TRBD1. The CDR3 is made up of 16 amino acids. With 4 bases clipped from V and 5 bases from J, the junction kept 10 bases outside the gene matches. The germline CDR1 and CDR2 sequences are SNHLY and FYNNEI. Full variable domain (remainder filled in from reference TRBV2 and TRBJ2-1): EPEVTQTPSHQVTQMGQEVILRCVPISNHLYFYWYRQILGQKVEFLVSFYNNEISEKSEIFDDQFSVERPDGSNFTLKIRSTKLEDSAMYFCASSGSLTGGDNEQFFGPGTRLTVL.

In its sample, this clonotype was seen a few times. The chain recombines TRBV24-1 with TRBJ1-2; D possibly corresponds to TRBD1 (6 bases). Trimming cost V 5 bases and J 8 bases, with 26 bases left between them. This CDR3 has 17 amino acids. Germline assignment: CDR1 KGHDR and CDR2 SFDVKD. CDR3 bases: TGTGCCACCAGTGGCGGTCCATCCGGGACACCCGGGGACGGCTACACCTTC. This gives the protein CATSGGPSGTPGDGYTF.

The chain employs TRBV28 and TRBJ2-7; D may be TRBD1 (6 bases). CDR3 length equals 14 residues. Germline CDR1 is MDHEN and CDR2 is SYDVKM. Trimming cost V 5 bases and J 3 bases, with 14 bases left between them. The CDR3 DNA follows: TGTGCCAGCAGTGGGGGCCTTTGGGGCTACGAGCAGTACTTC. Encoded protein: CASSGGLWGYEQYF.

This rearrangement joins TRBV24-1 to TRBJ2-7; D perhaps matches TRBD2 (5 bases). V was pared by 1 base and J by 0 bases, with 6 bases between. Germline V gives CDR1 KGHDR, CDR2 SFDVKD. The CDR3 sequence is 14 residues long. CDR3 loop: CATSDFGDSYEQYF. In DNA, the CDR3 is TGTGCCACCAGTGATTTCGGGGACTCCTACGAGCAGTACTTC.

The DNA of the CDR3 is TGTGCCAGCAGCCCATGGGAGCGGGGGTCAAACAATGAGCAGTTCTTC. This encodes CASSPWERGSNNEQFF. V usage is TRBV7-8 and J usage is TRBJ2-1; TRBD2 matches 8 bases. Germline trimming cut 5 bases from V and 5 bases from J; bases unmatched to any gene: 11. Germline values: CDR1 SGHVS, CDR2 FQNEAQ. The CDR3 contains 16 residues.

In this sample, this clonotype turned up a few times. The chain has TRBV12-3 or TRBV12-4 and TRBJ2-7; D remains unclear. Deletions cut 0 bases from V and 4 bases from J, with 19 bases between. The CDR3 sequence is 17 residues long. The CDR3 loop reads CASSLARVHQMSYEQYF. Written as DNA, the CDR3 is TGTGCCAGCAGTTTAGCGCGCGTCCACCAAATGAGTTACGAGCAGTACTTC.

The J gene is TRBJ2-1, the V gene TRBV12-3 or TRBV12-4; D possibly corresponds to TRBD2 (7 bases). There are 15 residues in the CDR3. Trimming shortened V by 3 bases and J by 8 bases, and 17 bases separated the two germline ends. The CDR3 loop reads CASSFVYGGADEQFF. In DNA form, the CDR3 reads TGTGCCAGCAGTTTTGTCTATGGGGGGGCAGATGAGCAGTTCTTC.

The rearrangement joins TRBV3-1 to TRBJ2-1, with D perhaps matching TRBD2 (7 bases). The CDR3 sequence is 16 residues long. Germline V gives CDR1 LGHDT, CDR2 YNNKEL (reference sequence). The V and J ends lost 3 bases and 5 bases respectively, with 17 bases between them. CDR3 nucleotides: TGTGCCAGCAGCCAGAGGGGGGGAACCTTCAACAATGAGCAGTTCTTC. Amino acids: CASSQRGGTFNNEQFF.

This clonotype has only a few counts. This chain connects TRBV12-3 or TRBV12-4 to TRBJ2-1; D possibly corresponds to TRBD1 (5 bases). The ends were cut back, 3 bases at V and 7 bases at J, with 16 bases in the middle. The CDR3 runs 15 residues. Here the CDR3 DNA reads TGTGCCAGCAGTTTTTCCCTGGGCAGGGCAAATGAGCAGTTCTTC. Amino acids: CASSFSLGRANEQFF.

V is TRBV20-1 and J is TRBJ2-7; 10 nucleotides match TRBD1. The CDR3 runs 14 residues. CDR1 is DFQATT, CDR2 SNEGSKA, per germline (reference sequence). V was clipped by 5 bases and J by 5 bases; unmatched bases: 9. CDR3 amino acids: CSAFTGTGVHEQYF. CDR3 coding DNA: TGCAGTGCTTTCACCGGGACAGGGGTGCACGAGCAGTACTTC.

This chain connects TRBV11-2 to TRBJ2-7; tentative D call: TRBD2 (5 bases). CDR3 length equals 13 residues. The ends were cut back, 3 bases at V and 4 bases at J, with 10 bases in the middle. CDR1 and CDR2 (germline): SGHAT, FQNNGV. The CDR3 loop reads CASSFSPGYEQYF. For the CDR3, the DNA is TGTGCCAGCAGCTTCTCGCCGGGGTACGAGCAGTACTTC. Looking up the rest from reference TRBV11-2 and TRBJ2-7 gives the full variable domain: EAGVAQSPRYKIIEKRQSVAFWCNPISGHATLYWYQQILGQGPKLLIQFQNNGVVDDSQLPKDRFSAERLKGVDSTLKIQPAKLEDSAVYLCASSFSPGYEQYFGPGTRLTVT.

The chain employs TRBV29-1 and TRBJ2-7; D is perhaps TRBD1 (6 bases). The CDR3 is 13 amino acids. The germline V gene encodes CDR1 SQVTM and CDR2 ANQGSEA. V was shortened by 2 bases and J by 1 base, with 9 bases between the two germline ends. For the CDR3, the DNA is TGCAGCGTTGAAAGGCAGGGGTCCTACGAGCAGTACTTC. This sequence encodes CSVERQGSYEQYF.

This clonotype was seen a few times. The V call is TRBV7-9, the J call TRBJ2-3, with a weak D call TRBD1 (5 bases). V dropped 0 bases and J dropped 1 base, with 11 bases sitting between them. CDR3 length equals 16 residues. From germline, CDR1 is SEHNR and CDR2 FQNEAQ (reference sequence). The CDR3 here is CASSLAVGRGTDTQYF. Here the CDR3 DNA reads TGTGCCAGCAGCTTAGCGGTGGGCAGGGGCACAGATACGCAGTATTTT.

This clonotype has only a few counts. The J gene is TRBJ2-1, the V gene TRBV20-1; no clear D gene. Trimming took 5 bases from V and 3 from J, leaving 20 bases between them. Per germline, CDR1 DFQATT and CDR2 SNEGSKA (reference sequence). This CDR3 has 16 amino acids. This chain's CDR3 is CSAEPGEQRVYNEQFF. CDR3 sequence (DNA): TGCAGTGCTGAACCTGGGGAACAGAGAGTCTACAATGAGCAGTTCTTC.

The V and J genes are TRBV7-9 and TRBJ1-2; no clear D. Germline CDR1 and CDR2: SEHNR and FQNEAQ (reference sequence). The germline V and J ends were trimmed by 5 bases and 2 bases, with 15 bases remaining between them. This CDR3 has 15 residues. The CDR3 here is CASSPASRPNYGYTF. DNA for the CDR3: TGTGCCAGCAGCCCCGCGAGTCGACCGAACTATGGCTACACCTTC.